Below, one T cell receptor beta chain is given with its context. This entry belongs to a study of T cell responses to AZD1222 COVID-19 vaccine. Assay: immunoSEQ multiplex PCR; the TCRdb copy retains only in-frame clones and omits some. Of 130,000 or so clones in the sample, roughly 93% were seen once. Germline V gene sequence: CDR1 LNHDA, CDR2 SQIVND (reference sequence). The CDR3 is 20 residues long. J was trimmed by 0 bases and V by 0 bases; bases with no gene match: 12. The material sequenced was peripheral blood, taken 28 days after the second AZD1222 dose. The source of this sequence is an adult who received the AZD1222 COVID-19 vaccine. The chain couples TRBV19 to TRBJ2-4, with TRBD2 identical over 9 bases. The CDR3 loop reads CASSIDGGGRALGAKNIQYF. DNA of the CDR3: TGTGCCAGTAGTATAGATGGGGGCGGGAGGGCCCTCGGAGCCAAAAACATTCAGTACTTC.